Included here is one TCR beta chain sequence, with context. Its antigen is unidentified. Some clones are missing from TCRdb's copy, which holds only in-frame ones; the method was immunoSEQ multiplex PCR. The sample comprises approximately 47,000 clones, 87% of which are singletons, and around 10% rests with the top ten. The record originates from a study of OX40 agonist ivuxolimab in advanced cancers. Background on the study: Ivuxolimab, an antibody acting as an agonist of OX40 (CD134), was used to treat patients.

V was trimmed by 0 bases and J by 3 bases, leaving 6 bases between them. The CDR3 is 14 residues long. Germline CDR1 and CDR2: MNHEY and SVGAGI. General study findings and limits: Mean expanded clone counts were higher in CD8+ than CD4+ T cells.

The TCR comes from an adult with an advanced solid tumor such as melanoma, head and neck, liver or kidney cancer. The V call is TRBV6-5, the J call TRBJ2-1; no clear D gene. The specimen comprised CD4+ or CD8+ T cells sorted from blood, sampled in a trial of the OX40 agonist ivuxolimab. Written as DNA, the CDR3 is TGTGCCAGCAGTTACTCGTTGGGCTACAATGAGCAGTTCTTC. Protein sequence: CASSYSLGYNEQFF.